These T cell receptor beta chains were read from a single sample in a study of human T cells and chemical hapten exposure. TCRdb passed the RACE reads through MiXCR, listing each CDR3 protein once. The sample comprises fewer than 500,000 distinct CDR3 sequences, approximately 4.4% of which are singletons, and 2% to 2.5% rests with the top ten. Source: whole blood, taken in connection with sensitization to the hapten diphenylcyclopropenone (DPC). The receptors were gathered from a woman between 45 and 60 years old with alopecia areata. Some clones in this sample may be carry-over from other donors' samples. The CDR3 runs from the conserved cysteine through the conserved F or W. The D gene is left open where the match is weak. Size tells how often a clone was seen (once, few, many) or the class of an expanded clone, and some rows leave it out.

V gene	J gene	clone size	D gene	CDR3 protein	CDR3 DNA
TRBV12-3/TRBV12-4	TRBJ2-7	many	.	CASSPSGSHRDF	TGTGCCAGCAGCCCCTCGGGGAGTCATCGGGACTTC
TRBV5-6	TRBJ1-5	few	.	CASSLAGEGHF	TGTGCCAGCAGCTTGGCAGGTGAGGGGCATTTT
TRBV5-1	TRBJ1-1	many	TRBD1	CASRDRIVSTEAFF	TGCGCCAGCAGGGACAGGATAGTGAGCACTGAAGCTTTCTTT
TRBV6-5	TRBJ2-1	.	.	CASSLDRGGRVNEQFF	TGTGCCAGCAGCTTGGATAGGGGGGGAAGGGTCAATGAGCAGTTCTTC
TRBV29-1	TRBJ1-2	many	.	CSVEGPPEGYTF	TGCAGCGTTGAAGGCCCCCCGGAGGGCTACACCTTC
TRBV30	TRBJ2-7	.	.	CAWGETYEQYF	TGTGCCTGGGGGGAGACGTACGAGCAGTACTTC
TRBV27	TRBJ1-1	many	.	CASSFSLGVAEAFF	TGTGCCAGCAGTTTTTCTCTGGGGGTCGCGGAAGCTTTCTTT
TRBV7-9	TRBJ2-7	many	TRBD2	CASSLVVAGAREQYF	TGTGCCAGCAGCTTAGTGGTAGCGGGGGCTCGGGAGCAGTACTTC
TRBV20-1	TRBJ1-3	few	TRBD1	CSARDPETGGNTIYF	TGCAGTGCTAGAGATCCGGAGACAGGGGGAAACACCATATATTTT
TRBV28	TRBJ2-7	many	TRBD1	CASTRPGQVYEQYF	TGTGCCAGCACCCGACCGGGACAGGTCTACGAGCAGTACTTC
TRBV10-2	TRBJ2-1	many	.	CASSERNTYNEQFF	TGCGCCAGCAGTGAGAGGAACACCTACAATGAGCAGTTCTTC
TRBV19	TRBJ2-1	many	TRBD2	CASSIDTTSGGSYNEQFF	TGTGCCAGTAGTATAGACACAACTAGCGGGGGCTCCTACAATGAGCAGTTCTTC
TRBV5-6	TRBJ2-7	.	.	CASSPKGYEQYF	TGTGCCAGCAGCCCAAAGGGGTACGAGCAGTACTTC
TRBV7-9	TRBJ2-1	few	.	CASSLVIGASSYNEQFF	TGTGCCAGCAGCTTAGTGATCGGAGCCAGCTCCTACAATGAGCAGTTCTTC
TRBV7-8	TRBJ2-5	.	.	CASNDNYETQYF	TGTGCCAGCAACGATAATTATGAGACCCAGTACTTC
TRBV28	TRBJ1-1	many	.	CASSFPGGGTEAFF	TGTGCCAGCAGTTTTCCTGGCGGCGGCACTGAAGCTTTCTTT
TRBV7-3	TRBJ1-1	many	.	CASSLILGAEAFF	TGTGCCAGCAGCTTAATTCTAGGAGCTGAAGCTTTCTTT
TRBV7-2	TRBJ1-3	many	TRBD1	CASSLVQGAGNTIYF	TGTGCCAGCAGCTTAGTCCAGGGGGCTGGAAACACCATATATTTT
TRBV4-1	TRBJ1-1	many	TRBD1	CASSQEARTGVTEAFF	TGCGCCAGCAGCCAAGAAGCAAGGACAGGGGTGACTGAAGCTTTCTTT
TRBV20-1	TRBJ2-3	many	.	CSAISPVRGTDTQYF	TGCAGTGCTATTTCTCCGGTTCGGGGCACAGATACGCAGTATTTT
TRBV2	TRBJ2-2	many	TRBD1	CASTGTENTGELFF	TGTGCCAGCACTGGGACAGAGAACACCGGGGAGCTGTTTTTT
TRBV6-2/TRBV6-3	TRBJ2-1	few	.	CASKKDYNEQFF	TGTGCCAGCAAGAAGGACTACAATGAGCAGTTCTTC
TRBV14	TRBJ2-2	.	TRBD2	CASSQGQTSVSGELFF	TGTGCCAGCAGCCAAGGGCAGACTAGCGTCTCCGGGGAGCTGTTTTTT
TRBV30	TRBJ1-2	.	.	CAWTPNREVYGYTF	TGTGCCTGGACTCCCAACAGGGAGGTCTATGGCTACACCTTC
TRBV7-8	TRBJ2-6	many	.	CASSWGAGSVASGANVLTF	TGTGCCAGCAGCTGGGGGGCAGGGTCCGTCGCCTCTGGGGCCAACGTCCTGACTTTC
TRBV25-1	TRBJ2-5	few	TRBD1	CASSPSKRQGPQETQYF	TGTGCCAGCAGCCCCTCTAAACGACAGGGCCCCCAAGAGACCCAGTACTTC
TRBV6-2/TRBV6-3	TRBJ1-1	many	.	CASSYWGDMNTEAFF	TGTGCCAGCAGTTATTGGGGGGACATGAACACTGAAGCTTTCTTT
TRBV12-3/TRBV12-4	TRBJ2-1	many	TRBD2	CASSSLAGDNEQFF	TGTGCCAGCAGTTCCCTAGCGGGGGACAATGAGCAGTTCTTC
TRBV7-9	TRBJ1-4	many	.	CASSLLTSDEKLFF	TGTGCCAGCAGCCTCCTTACCTCAGACGAAAAACTGTTTTTT
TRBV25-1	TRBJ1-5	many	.	CASSAKASGGNQPQHF	TGTGCCAGCAGTGCTAAAGCCTCAGGAGGAAATCAGCCCCAGCATTTT
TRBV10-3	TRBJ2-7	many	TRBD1	CAIRERATGGDPYEQYF	TGTGCCATCCGAGAGAGGGCCACAGGGGGCGACCCCTACGAGCAGTACTTC
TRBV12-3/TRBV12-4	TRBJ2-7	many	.	CASSPSWGSGEQYF	TGTGCCAGCAGTCCTTCATGGGGGAGTGGCGAGCAGTACTTC
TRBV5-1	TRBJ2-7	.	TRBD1	CASSNTGGQTYEQYF	TGCGCCAGCTCCAACACAGGGGGGCAAACCTACGAGCAGTACTTC
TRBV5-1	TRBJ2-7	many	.	CASSIATGAGSYEQYF	TGCGCCAGCAGCATTGCGACGGGGGCTGGTTCCTACGAGCAGTACTTC
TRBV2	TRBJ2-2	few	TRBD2	CASIYPRSGPNTGELFF	TGTGCCAGCATTTATCCCCGTAGCGGGCCGAACACCGGGGAGCTGTTTTTT
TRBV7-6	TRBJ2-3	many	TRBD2	CASSLLGLAGITDTQYF	TGTGCCAGCAGCTTGCTTGGACTAGCGGGGATCACAGATACGCAGTATTTT
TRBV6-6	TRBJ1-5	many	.	CASSYTGGHQPQHF	TGTGCCAGCAGTTACACGGGGGGCCATCAGCCCCAGCATTTT